This T cell receptor beta chain was sequenced during a study of T cells in women clearing cervical HPV infection. Details on this clone: The read halts 3 residues ahead of the CDR3 end, with the missing end drawn from the germline J gene.

All donors had a single incident cervical HPV16 infection, not prevalent. TCRdb's table, derived via immunoSEQ multiplex PCR, lists solely in-frame clones and lacks some. The sample has about 19,000 clones. Germline CDR1 ENHRY, CDR2 SYGVKD. Trimming removed 11 bases from V and 6 bases from J, with 13 bases in between. CDR3 size: 12 residues. Input material: blood buffy coat. This receptor was identified in a woman aged 18 to 69 with a cervical HPV16 infection that either progressed to CIN3+ or cleared (not recorded which). The V and J genes are TRBV10-3 and TRBJ2-2, with TRBD1 as a possible D gene (5 bases). The part of the CDR3 DNA that was read is TGTGCCGCCCAGGGTAACCCCGGGGAG. It codes for CAAQGNPGE. The complete CDR3 protein is CAAQGNPGELFF.